Only a few counts were recorded for the clone carrying this T cell receptor (beta chain). Its antigen is unidentified. Its ends do not fully match the called genes, so a read error is possible. With a J-beta primer mix and a sample-barcoded 5' primer, a second PCR ran about 6 to 11 cycles. Tags on each cDNA molecule came from a template-switch adaptor with 12 random nucleotides. MiXCR, run by TCRdb on the 5' RACE reads, gives a single entry per CDR3 protein. The sample lists 1.5 million to 1.8 million distinct CDR3 sequences, 35% to 45% occurring once. CDR1 and CDR2 from the germline V gene are SGHAT and FQNNGV. CDR3 length: 15 amino acids. The data were obtained in a study of blood T cells in healthy people across ages. Whole-study findings and limits: The study found TCR beta diversity correlated strongly with naive T cell percentage. A greater number of naive CD4+ cells and higher diversity distinguished long-lived donors from aged donors.

This clonotype was sampled from a young woman in good health. The V call is TRBV11-2, the J call TRBJ1-1; D unresolved. Material for sequencing was blood. The CDR3 region is CACSSPGRSNTEAFF. In nucleotides, the CDR3 is TGTGCCTGCAGCTCCCCCGGCCGATCGAACACTGAAGCTTTCTTT.